This TCR beta chain came from a study of cytomegalovirus exposure and HLA in healthy donors. General observations from the study: Differences between HLA loci emerged in a later analysis of TCR association rates, with DRB1 most and HLA-C fewest.

Comments on this clone: Its target is unknown.

The CDR3 length is 21 residues. V lost 0 bases and J lost 3; bases outside the gene matches: 15. Germline V CDR1 and CDR2: LGHNT, FRNRAP. In the PCR, 60 Vbeta and 13 Jbeta primers were used. Sequencing used immunoSEQ multiplex PCR; TCRdb keeps in-frame clones, though not all of them. The sample has 150,000 to 200,000 clones; over 70% are singletons. Sequencing was done on a sample of PBMCs. This receptor was identified in a female donor in good health and CMV-seronegative. The genes are TRBV12-5 and TRBJ2-4; 12 nucleotides line up with TRBD2. The CDR3 nucleotides are TGTGCTAGTGGTTTGGTAAAGGAGTCCCCTAGCGGGAGGGAGGACAAAAACATTCAGTACTTC. This translates into CASGLVKESPSGREDKNIQYF.